This is a list of T cell receptor beta chains from one sample in a study of early T cells in non-severe SARS-CoV-2 infection. Each CDR3 protein is one row after TCRdb ran MiXCR on the 5' RACE reads. There are tens of thousands of distinct CDR3 sequences in the sample; 6.5% to 8.5% occur only once, and about 3.4% lies in the top ten. Input material: whole blood. The source is an adult who was a healthcare worker with PCR-confirmed SARS-CoV-2 infection or an uninfected control (not recorded which). CDR3s include the opening cysteine and the closing phenylalanine or tryptophan. The D gene is left open where the match is weak. The size entry is marked missing in some rows and otherwise reads once, few, many or a size class.

J: TRBJ2-3
D: .
size: many
V: TRBV28
CDR3: CASSLSWDTQYF
DNA: TGTGCCAGCAGTTTATCCTGGGATACGCAGTATTTT

J: TRBJ2-1
D: .
size: few
V: TRBV7-6
CDR3: CASSSAPSSKSFF
DNA: TGTGCCAGCAGCTCGGCCCCTAGCAGTAAGTCTTTCTTC

J: TRBJ2-7
D: TRBD1
size: many
V: TRBV3-1
CDR3: CASRQGTEQYF
DNA: TGTGCCAGCAGACAGGGGACCGAGCAGTACTTC

J: TRBJ1-1
D: .
size: .
V: TRBV6-6
CDR3: CASSYGELNTEAFF
DNA: TGTGCCAGCAGTTACGGGGAGTTGAACACTGAAGCTTTCTTT

J: TRBJ2-6
D: .
size: few
V: TRBV29-1
CDR3: CSALSTASGANVLTF
DNA: TGCAGCGCCCTAAGCACAGCCTCTGGGGCCAACGTCCTGACTTTC

J: TRBJ1-3
D: .
size: .
V: TRBV5-5
CDR3: CASALRPGVGNTIYF
DNA: TGTGCCAGCGCACTCCGCCCAGGGGTTGGAAACACCATATATTTT

J: TRBJ2-5
D: .
size: .
V: TRBV6-6
CDR3: CASSYEAPDRTQYF
DNA: TGTGCCAGCAGTTACGAAGCGCCAGATAGAACCCAGTACTTC

J: TRBJ2-2
D: TRBD1
size: .
V: TRBV20-1
CDR3: CSAKPGQGPAGELFF
DNA: TGCAGTGCCAAGCCGGGACAGGGGCCAGCCGGGGAGCTGTTTTTT

J: TRBJ2-5
D: .
size: .
V: TRBV6-5
CDR3: CASSYGRKQETQYF
DNA: TGTGCCAGCAGTTACGGGCGCAAGCAAGAGACCCAGTACTTC

J: TRBJ2-4
D: .
size: few
V: TRBV7-3
CDR3: CASSPEGVNIQYF
DNA: TGTGCCAGCAGCCCCGAAGGCGTAAACATTCAGTACTTC

J: TRBJ1-1
D: .
size: few
V: TRBV29-1
CDR3: CSVAGRPEAFF
DNA: TGCAGCGTGGCAGGGCGGCCTGAAGCTTTCTTT

J: TRBJ1-4
D: .
size: .
V: TRBV20-1
CDR3: CSAWGRESEKLFF
DNA: TGCAGTGCGTGGGGCAGGGAGTCTGAAAAACTGTTTTTT

J: TRBJ2-7
D: TRBD1
size: few
V: TRBV28
CDR3: CASNEGADYEQYF
DNA: TGTGCCAGCAACGAGGGGGCTGATTACGAGCAGTACTTC

J: TRBJ2-7
D: .
size: few
V: TRBV3-2
CDR3: CASSQGSEAGEQYF
DNA: TGTGCCAGCAGCCAGGGGAGCGAAGCCGGCGAGCAGTACTTC

J: TRBJ1-3
D: TRBD1
size: once
V: TRBV20-1
CDR3: CSARPGQGTENTIYF
DNA: TGCAGTGCTCGACCCGGACAGGGCACTGAAAACACCATATATTTT

J: TRBJ2-7
D: TRBD2
size: .
V: TRBV6-5
CDR3: CASSYTEREWDEQYF
DNA: TGTGCCAGCAGTTACACGGAGCGGGAGTGGGACGAGCAGTACTTC

J: TRBJ2-7
D: .
size: few
V: TRBV6-2/TRBV6-3
CDR3: CASSSVRGLEQYF
DNA: TGTGCCAGCAGCTCCGTGAGGGGATTGGAGCAGTACTTC

J: TRBJ1-2
D: .
size: .
V: TRBV4-1
CDR3: CASSRQFRGDYGYTF
DNA: TGCGCCAGCAGCCGGCAATTCAGGGGCGACTATGGCTACACCTTC

J: TRBJ2-1
D: TRBD1
size: many
V: TRBV18
CDR3: CASSPRQGFNEQFF
DNA: TGTGCCAGCTCACCTCGACAGGGTTTCAATGAGCAGTTCTTC

J: TRBJ2-5
D: .
size: .
V: TRBV2
CDR3: CASSEQAGISGTQYF
DNA: TGTGCCAGCAGTGAACAGGCGGGTATCTCGGGGACCCAGTACTTC

J: TRBJ1-3
D: .
size: many
V: TRBV29-1
CDR3: CSATVGGHSSGNTIYF
DNA: TGCAGCGCTACGGTCGGGGGGCACAGCTCTGGAAACACCATATATTTT

J: TRBJ2-2
D: .
size: .
V: TRBV12-3/TRBV12-4
CDR3: CASSFGLLTGELFF
DNA: TGTGCCAGCAGTTTTGGGCTACTCACCGGGGAGCTGTTTTTT

J: TRBJ2-7
D: .
size: many
V: TRBV9
CDR3: CASSGLSSYEQYF
DNA: TGTGCCAGCAGCGGGTTAAGCTCCTACGAGCAGTACTTC

J: TRBJ1-1
D: .
size: .
V: TRBV18
CDR3: CASSRNTENTEAFF
DNA: TGTGCCAGCTCACGCAATACAGAGAACACTGAAGCTTTCTTT

J: TRBJ1-1
D: .
size: many
V: TRBV10-3
CDR3: CAISESRGADTEAFF
DNA: TGTGCCATCAGTGAGTCGAGGGGGGCGGACACTGAAGCTTTCTTT

J: TRBJ2-4
D: .
size: few
V: TRBV5-6
CDR3: CASSGGDYQYF
DNA: TGTGCCAGCAGCGGGGGCGATTATCAGTACTTC

J: TRBJ2-2
D: .
size: few
V: TRBV5-1
CDR3: CASSFSSEALTVLAGELFF
DNA: TGCGCCAGCAGCTTTTCCTCAGAGGCTCTCACGGTGTTGGCCGGGGAGCTGTTTTTT

J: TRBJ2-5
D: .
size: many
V: TRBV7-2
CDR3: CASSPSGIRETQYF
DNA: TGTGCCAGCAGCCCAAGTGGGATCCGAGAGACCCAGTACTTC

J: TRBJ1-1
D: TRBD1
size: many
V: TRBV9
CDR3: CASSVGERAGGVAEAFF
DNA: TGTGCCAGCAGCGTTGGGGAAAGGGCAGGGGGCGTCGCTGAAGCTTTCTTT

J: TRBJ2-7
D: TRBD2
size: .
V: TRBV18
CDR3: CASSSPTSGGSYEQYF
DNA: TGTGCCAGCTCATCCCCGACTAGCGGGGGATCCTACGAGCAGTACTTC

J: TRBJ2-1
D: TRBD2
size: many
V: TRBV7-3
CDR3: CASSPAGVAYNEQFF
DNA: TGTGCCAGCAGCCCGGCGGGGGTGGCGTACAATGAGCAGTTCTTC

J: TRBJ2-7
D: .
size: few
V: TRBV6-6
CDR3: CASTPSRNSDEQYF
DNA: TGTGCCAGTACACCTTCTAGAAATTCAGACGAGCAGTACTTC

J: TRBJ2-7
D: .
size: .
V: TRBV4-1
CDR3: CASSQWDSDYEQYF
DNA: TGCGCCAGCAGCCAATGGGACTCCGACTACGAGCAGTACTTC

J: TRBJ2-3
D: .
size: many
V: TRBV5-1
CDR3: CASSLSGAGTDTQYF
DNA: TGCGCCAGCAGCTTGTCGGGGGCCGGCACAGATACGCAGTATTTT

J: TRBJ2-7
D: .
size: few
V: TRBV20-1
CDR3: CSARPTSRALLTYEQYF
DNA: TGCAGTGCTAGACCTACGTCACGCGCCTTGCTTACCTACGAGCAGTACTTC

J: TRBJ2-3
D: .
size: few
V: TRBV7-6
CDR3: CASSRLTDTQYF
DNA: TGTGCCAGCAGCAGGCTTACAGATACGCAGTATTTT

J: TRBJ1-5
D: .
size: many
V: TRBV19
CDR3: CASSMKQGSNQPQHF
DNA: TGTGCCAGTAGTATGAAACAGGGAAGCAATCAGCCCCAGCATTTT

J: TRBJ2-3
D: .
size: .
V: TRBV30
CDR3: CAWTASGSTDTQYF
DNA: TGTGCCTGGACAGCGAGCGGTAGCACAGATACGCAGTATTTT

J: TRBJ1-4
D: .
size: .
V: TRBV20-1
CDR3: CSARRRHEKLFF
DNA: TGCAGTGCTAGACGCAGGCACGAAAAACTGTTTTTT

J: TRBJ2-7
D: TRBD1
size: few
V: TRBV7-2
CDR3: CASSLRGHSSYEQYF
DNA: TGTGCCAGCAGCCTCAGGGGGCACAGCTCCTACGAGCAGTACTTC

J: TRBJ2-2
D: .
size: few
V: TRBV7-3
CDR3: CASSLEAVTGELFF
DNA: TGTGCCAGCAGCTTAGAGGCAGTCACCGGGGAGCTGTTTTTT

J: TRBJ2-7
D: .
size: many
V: TRBV4-1
CDR3: CASSQITGGAEQYF
DNA: TGCGCCAGCAGCCAGATCACAGGTGGCGCCGAGCAGTACTTC

J: TRBJ2-1
D: .
size: many
V: TRBV7-9
CDR3: CASSLDGAYNEQFF
DNA: TGTGCCAGCAGCTTAGACGGCGCCTACAATGAGCAGTTCTTC

J: TRBJ2-1
D: .
size: many
V: TRBV7-9
CDR3: CASSSNNEQFF
DNA: TGTGCCAGCAGCTCTAACAATGAGCAGTTCTTC

J: TRBJ2-2
D: .
size: .
V: TRBV27
CDR3: CASSFGATGELFF
DNA: TGTGCCAGCAGTTTTGGGGCCACCGGGGAGCTGTTTTTT